The text below deals with one T cell receptor beta chain. This record belongs to a study of blood T cell repertoires in COVID-19. Study-level information: COVID-19 samples, acute and convalescent, were from the United States, Italy and Spain. In each case, the material was cDNA or gDNA derived from T cells, B-cell-depleted T cells, or PBMCs.

The CDR3 is made up of 13 amino acids. Deletions cut 5 bases from V and 3 bases from J, with 11 bases between. The germline CDR1 and CDR2 sequences are SGHRS and YFSETQ. As processed by the authors: Nucleated cell counts were estimated from reference gene primer amplification. Libraries were prepared by immunoSEQ multiplex PCR; TCRdb keeps only in-frame clonotypes and omits some of them. The V and J calls and clone size come from that table; D and trimming were worked out from the DNA. The sample carries about 74,000 clones, approximately 89% recorded once. The sample taken for sequencing was peripheral blood. The sequence was collected from a woman aged 80 or over with acute or convalescent COVID-19. The J gene is TRBJ1-1, the V gene TRBV5-1; D is uncertain. DNA for the CDR3: TGCGCCAGCAGGGGCGGGTATGACACTGAAGCTTTCTTT. Translation gives CASRGGYDTEAFF.